Sequencing of this TCR beta chain was carried out in a study of control samples from healthy donors and cancer patients. The repertoire was sequenced with immunoSEQ multiplex PCR; TCRdb's copy has only in-frame clones and lacks some. Of some 130,000 clones in the sample, around 90% were seen once. The count of this clone is one. This clonotype originated in a man aged 25 to 45 in good health. The sequenced material came from blood.

CDR3 sequence reads: CAISGHGMNTEAFF. The DNA for the CDR3 is TGTGCCATCAGCGGGCACGGGATGAACACTGAAGCTTTCTTT. The chain links TRBV10-3 to TRBJ1-1; D is ambiguous. CDR1 and CDR2 (germline): ENHRY, SYGVKD. V lost 6 bases and J 0 bases, leaving 11 bases between the germline ends. The CDR3 length is 14 residues.